This TCR beta chain was profiled in a study of metastatic and nonmetastatic thyroid tumors. At the level of the study: For malignant and benign thyroid patients, tumor or nodule tissue and blood were the sources whose repertoires were compared. Whole-study results and caveats: In both blood and tumor samples, TCR beta diversity was reported significantly higher for malignant than benign nodules.

No patient had received any treatment before thyroid surgery. The CDR3 runs to 20 residues. The junction had 17 bases not matched to a gene; V was cut back by 4 bases and J by 5 bases. Germline V gene data show CDR1 as LNHDA and CDR2 as SQIVND (reference sequence). With respect to this clone: Its antigen is undetermined.

Original analysis: The study's classifier, a distant-metastasis tool for papillary thyroid cancer, was built using CDR3 differences across clinicopathological groups. MiXCR was used by TCRdb to re-call the PCR reads. These V and J calls originate from TCRdb's pipeline instead of the authors' own analysis. Of 25,000 to 35,000 clones in the sample, 4% were seen once. This TCR derives from a female donor with papillary thyroid cancer or a benign thyroid nodule (not recorded which). Some clones in this sample may be carry-over from other donors' samples. What was sequenced was blood. The chain links TRBV19 to TRBJ2-2; the match to TRBD2 covers 12 bases. The CDR3 is CASSRNTVTSGSVKTGELFF. The CDR3 DNA reads TGTGCCAGTAGTAGAAACACCGTGACTAGCGGGAGTGTGAAAACCGGGGAGCTGTTTTTT. Full variable domain (outside the CDR3, taken from reference TRBV19 and TRBJ2-2): DGGITQSPKYLFRKEGQNVTLSCEQNLNHDAMYWYRQDPGQGLRLIYYSQIVNDFQKGDIAEGYSVSREKKESFPLTVTSAQKNPTAFYLCASSRNTVTSGSVKTGELFFGEGSRLTVL.